The 17 T cell receptor beta chains below were found in one sample sequenced in a study of T cells expressing NK-cell markers. From its re-call of the 5' RACE reads, TCRdb lists each CDR3 protein once, without DNA. This repertoire includes roughly 160,000 distinct CDR3 sequences. The sequencing sample was made of blood T cells: a sorted CD56 or NKG2C T cell subset, CD4+ or CD8+ T cells, or bulk PBMC T cells (not recorded which). These receptors originate from a woman between 18 and 70 years old in good health.

The V call is TRBV9, the J call TRBJ1-1; TCRdb lists TRBD1, though no DNA is available to test this call. In germline, CDR1 is SGDLS, CDR2 YYNGEE. CDR3 length equals 17 residues. The CDR3: CASSPRGGSGRNTEAFF.

V gene TRBV13 combines with J gene TRBJ2-3; TCRdb indicates TRBD2, and absent DNA this call remains unverified. Per the germline V gene, CDR1 is PRHDT and CDR2 is FYEKMQ (reference sequence). The CDR3 sequence is 14 residues long. CDR3: CATSSGGYTDTQYF.

J is TRBJ2-5 and V is TRBV27; TCRdb calls TRBD1, which cannot be checked without DNA. Looked up from germline, CDR1 is MNHEY and CDR2 is SMNVEV (reference sequence). CDR3 length equals 16 residues. CDR3 protein: CASSPPGQGLIKTQYF.

The chain joins TRBV3-1 to TRBJ2-1; TCRdb lists TRBD2, though no DNA is available to test this call. This CDR3 is 14 amino acids long. CDR1 and CDR2 from the germline V gene are LGHDT and YNNKEL (reference sequence). CDR3 sequence reads: CASSRLADYNEQFF.

This chain links TRBV6-2 or TRBV6-3 with TRBJ2-6; TCRdb's D call of TRBD1 is untestable without DNA. CDR3 length equals 19 residues. The germline gives CDR1 MNHEY, CDR2 SVGEGT. The CDR3 loop is CASSYRDRGDFSGANVLTF.

V is TRBV11-3 and J is TRBJ1-1; absent DNA, TCRdb's TRBD1 call cannot be checked. This CDR3 contains 13 residues. Looked up from germline, CDR1 is SGHNT and CDR2 is YENEEA. The CDR3 loop reads CASSLVGETEAFF. The variable domain in full, completed from reference TRBV11-3 and TRBJ1-1, reads EAGVVQSPRYKIIEKKQPVAFWCNPISGHNTLYWYLQNLGQGPELLIRYENEEAVDDSQLPKDRFSAERLKGVDSTLKIQPAELGDSAVYLCASSLVGETEAFFGQGTRLTVV.

This chain joins TRBV29-1 and TRBJ2-1. Germline loops: CDR1 SQVTM, CDR2 ANQGSEA. The CDR3 has 12 amino acids. This chain's CDR3 is CSVEGGFHEQFF.

The rearrangement uses TRBV2 and TRBJ2-1; TCRdb reports TRBD2, a call that lacks DNA to check it against. The CDR3 is made up of 13 amino acids. From germline, CDR1 is SNHLY and CDR2 FYNNEI. The CDR3 reads CASSELQSHEQFF.

This CDR3 is CASGRGYNEQFF. The V call is TRBV27, the J call TRBJ2-1; TCRdb proposes TRBD1, but this gene call is untestable without DNA. From germline, CDR1 is MNHEY and CDR2 SMNVEV (reference sequence). This CDR3 comprises 12 residues.

The chain recombines TRBV20-1 with TRBJ1-2; TCRdb indicates TRBD1, and absent DNA this call remains unverified. CDR3 length equals 14 residues. In germline, CDR1 is DFQATT, CDR2 SNEGSKA (reference sequence). CDR3 amino acids: CRFPYGGALGGYTF.

The chain recombines TRBV6-5 with TRBJ2-1; the D call from TCRdb, TRBD2, cannot be confirmed without DNA. Germline assignment: CDR1 MNHEY and CDR2 SVGAGI. There are 14 residues in the CDR3. This chain's CDR3 is CASSSAEGINEQFF.

The chain employs TRBV6-5 and TRBJ2-3; there is no DNA to check the TCRdb D call of TRBD2. The CDR3 has 14 residues. The germline gives CDR1 MNHEY, CDR2 SVGAGI. CDR3 in amino acids: CASSYLAFPDTQYF.

The V and J genes are TRBV12-3 or TRBV12-4 and TRBJ2-1; TCRdb's assignment of TRBD1 cannot be checked, as there is no DNA. The CDR3 totals 14 residues. The CDR3 protein is CASSVLQAANEQFF.

This rearrangement joins TRBV7-2 to TRBJ2-5; the D gene TCRdb calls, TRBD1, cannot be checked with no DNA. This CDR3 is built from 15 residues. Germline CDR1 reads SGHTA; CDR2 reads FQGNSA. CDR3: CASSFSGGARETQYF. The complete variable domain, with remaining parts taken from reference TRBV7-2 and TRBJ2-5, reads GAGVSQSPSNKVTEKGKDVELRCDPISGHTALYWYRQSLGQGLEFLIYFQGNSAPDKSGLPSDRFSAERTGGSVSTLTIQRTQQEDSAVYLCASSFSGGARETQYFGPGTRLLVL.

This sequence joins TRBV20-1 and TRBJ1-1; the TCRdb call, TRBD1, lacks DNA for checking. Germline-derived CDR1 and CDR2 are DFQATT and SNEGSKA (reference sequence). The CDR3 is 14 amino acids. This CDR3 reads CSATSDGQNTEAFF.

The chain has TRBV7-9 and TRBJ2-3; TCRdb designates TRBD2, a call that cannot be tested without DNA. Germline CDR1 is SEHNR and CDR2 is FQNEAQ (reference sequence). This CDR3 has 12 amino acids. The CDR3 sequence is CASSPVRDTQYF.

The rearrangement uses TRBV20-1 and TRBJ2-3. Germline V lookup: CDR1 DFQATT, CDR2 SNEGSKA (reference sequence). CDR3 size: 15 residues. The CDR3 is CSARSGNLHTDTQYF.